This entry lists 27 T cell receptor beta chains sequenced from one sample in a study of OX40 agonist ivuxolimab in advanced cancers. Libraries were prepared through the immunoSEQ multiplex PCR assay. The source is immuneACCESS, and TCRdb retained only in-frame sequences with V and J called. Part of the clones is not carried over; for the studies checked, unresolved V genes explain less than half of this, and the remainder is unexplained. The sample contains approximately 73,000 clones, approximately 86% of them found a single time. Roughly 1.3% of the sample goes to the ten largest clones. Specimen: CD4+ or CD8+ T cells sorted from blood, collected in a trial of the OX40 agonist ivuxolimab. All receptors derive from an adult with an advanced solid tumor such as melanoma, head and neck, liver or kidney cancer.

The chain carries TRBV7-8 and TRBJ2-5; perhaps D is TRBD1 or TRBD2 (5 bases each). The CDR3 is 13 amino acids. The V and J ends lost 5 bases and 0 bases respectively, with 7 bases between them. Germline lookup yields CDR1 SGHVS and CDR2 FQNEAQ. This CDR3 reads CASSLGHQETQYF. In DNA form, the CDR3 reads TGTGCCAGCAGCCTGGGACACCAAGAGACCCAGTACTTC.

The rearrangement uses TRBV6-6 and TRBJ2-3, with TRBD2 identical over 12 bases. The CDR3 loop spans 14 amino acids. The V gene end was trimmed by 6 bases and the J gene end by 6 bases; junction bases not matched to a gene: 4. The germline CDR1 and CDR2 sequences are MNHNY and SVGAGI (reference sequence). The CDR3 nucleotides read TGTGCCAGCAGGCTAGCGGGGGGGCCGGATACGCAGTATTTT. Translation: CASRLAGGPDTQYF.

V gene TRBV18 combines with J gene TRBJ1-4; D unclear. This CDR3 is built from 17 residues. The V and J ends lost 4 bases and 0 bases respectively, with 15 bases between them. Per germline, CDR1 KGHSH and CDR2 LQKENI. CDR3 bases: TGTGCCAGCTCACTCAAACCCGGGCAGGCAACTAATGAAAAACTGTTTTTT. Amino acid sequence: CASSLKPGQATNEKLFF.

The chain combines TRBV9 with TRBJ2-2; TRBD2 matches 7 bases. Trimming removed 7 bases from V and 2 bases from J; junction bases left unmatched: 8. This CDR3 has 15 residues. Looked up from germline, CDR1 is SGDLS and CDR2 is YYNGEE. The CDR3 region has the DNA TGTGCCAGCCGGGCCGGGACTACCAACACCGGGGAGCTGTTTTTT. Encoded protein: CASRAGTTNTGELFF. The full variable domain, in which reference TRBV9 and TRBJ2-2 provide the parts outside the CDR3, is DSGVTQTPKHLITATGQRVTLRCSPRSGDLSVYWYQQSLDQGLQFLIQYYNGEERAKGNILERFSAQQFPDLHSELNLSSLELGDSALYFCASRAGTTNTGELFFGEGSRLTVL.

The V call is TRBV6-1, the J call TRBJ2-4; tentative D call: TRBD1 (6 bases). The CDR3 consists of 14 residues. Germline V gene sequence: CDR1 MNHNS, CDR2 SASEGT. Between the trimmed V and J ends, which lost 4 bases and 2 bases, there was a span of 9 bases. CDR3 sequence (DNA): TGTGCCAGCAGTGCGGACAGCCCCAAAAACATTCAGTACTTC. Translated, it gives CASSADSPKNIQYF.

This chain connects TRBV19 to TRBJ2-3, with 8 bases identical to TRBD2. This CDR3 is built from 15 residues. The germline V gene has CDR1 LNHDA and CDR2 SQIVND (reference sequence). The trim removed 7 bases at V and 4 bases at J, leaving 10 bases unmatched. CDR3 in amino acids: CASTPPGLEADTQYF. In DNA form, the CDR3 reads TGTGCCAGTACTCCACCGGGACTAGAGGCAGATACGCAGTATTTT.

The rearrangement uses TRBV5-1 and TRBJ2-5; 8 nucleotides align to TRBD1. CDR1 and CDR2 from the germline V gene are SGHRS and YFSETQ. The junction had 3 bases not matched to a gene; V was cut back by 0 bases and J by 5 bases. The CDR3 runs to 14 residues. Here the CDR3 reads CASSLAGGPETQYF. The DNA of the CDR3 is TGCGCCAGCAGCTTGGCAGGGGGCCCGGAGACCCAGTACTTC.

This clone was seen once. The chain joins TRBV7-9 to TRBJ2-5; maybe TRBD2 (6 bases). The J call is uncertain, as TRBJ2-7 better fits the DNA end. This CDR3 has 17 residues. CDR1 SEHNR and CDR2 FQNEAQ come from the germline V gene (reference sequence). The CDR3, as DNA: TGTGCCACCGCCGGGACTGGATCCCCATACGGCCCCCACGAGCAGTACTTC. Protein product: CATAGTGSPYGPHEQYF.

This chain links TRBV6-5 with TRBJ1-3, with unresolved D. Trimming took off 6 bases at V and 0 bases at J, with 6 bases between the two ends. Per the germline V gene, CDR1 is MNHEY and CDR2 is SVGAGI. The CDR3 runs 13 residues. The CDR3 reads CASRTDSGNTIYF. CDR3 coding DNA: TGTGCCAGCAGGACGGACTCTGGAAACACCATATATTTT.

This chain links TRBV19 with TRBJ1-4; no definite D call. V lost 2 bases to trimming and J lost 5 bases, with 9 bases between them. Germline V gene lookup returns CDR1 LNHDA and CDR2 SQIVND (reference sequence). The CDR3 is made up of 14 amino acids. CDR3 protein: CASSIQLLNEKLFF. In DNA form, the CDR3 reads TGTGCCAGTAGTATACAACTTTTAAATGAAAAACTGTTTTTT.

The rearrangement joins TRBV9 to TRBJ2-1; TRBD1 aligns across 9 bases. The CDR3 loop spans 15 amino acids. V was pared by 4 bases and J by 0 bases, with 2 bases of the junction left unmatched. The germline CDR1 and CDR2 sequences are SGDLS and YYNGEE. In DNA, the CDR3 is TGTGCCAGCAGCTCGACAGGGGGCTCCTACAATGAGCAGTTCTTC. It is translated as CASSSTGGSYNEQFF.

The V gene is TRBV6-5, the J gene TRBJ2-2; D is unresolved. Germline CDR1 MNHEY, CDR2 SVGAGI. This CDR3 has 15 residues. The V end was cut by 2 bases, the J end by 1 base, with 8 bases between. The CDR3 sequence is CASSYQGRNTGELFF. The CDR3 bases are TGTGCCAGCAGTTACCAAGGGCGGAACACCGGGGAGCTGTTTTTT.

The chain links TRBV5-1 to TRBJ2-3; 7 nucleotides line up with TRBD1. Germline CDR1 SGHRS, CDR2 YFSETQ. CDR3 length: 16 residues. V shed 0 bases, J shed 2 bases, and the junction held 6 bases outside the gene matches. In DNA form, the CDR3 reads TGCGCCAGCAGCTTGGAGGGGGCGAGTCTCACAGATACGCAGTATTTT. This sequence encodes CASSLEGASLTDTQYF.

The chain employs TRBV28 and TRBJ1-2; 8 nucleotides agree with TRBD1. The germline V gene has CDR1 MDHEN and CDR2 SYDVKM. The CDR3 covers 14 residues. Unmatched junction bases numbered 11, after V lost 6 bases and J lost 8 bases. The CDR3 nucleotides read TGTGCCAGCAGCCGCGGGGGACAGGTGAACGGCTACACCTTC. Translation gives CASSRGGQVNGYTF.

This chain links TRBV6-5 with TRBJ2-7, with a tentative D call TRBD2 (5 bases). V shed 5 bases and J shed 0 bases, with 11 bases lying between them. Germline V CDR1 and CDR2: MNHEY, SVGAGI. This CDR3 region has 14 residues. CDR3 coding DNA: TGTGCCAGCAGTCCTCGGGGTCTCTCCTACGAGCAGTACTTC. Encoded protein: CASSPRGLSYEQYF.

The rearrangement joins TRBV10-3 to TRBJ1-1; possible D gene TRBD1, 6 bases. The V gene's germline CDR1 is ENHRY and CDR2 SYGVKD. The V end lost 4 bases, the J end lost 1 base, and 10 bases lay between the germline ends. The CDR3 is 14 amino acids. The CDR3 is CAISGRGGNTEAFF. Here the CDR3 DNA reads TGTGCCATCAGTGGAAGGGGGGGGAACACTGAAGCTTTCTTT.

The rearrangement joins TRBV10-3 to TRBJ1-2, with D perhaps TRBD1 (6 bases). The CDR3 extends over 13 amino acids. CDR1 and CDR2 (germline): ENHRY, SYGVKD. V lost 0 bases and J 8 bases, leaving 10 bases between the germline ends. The CDR3 loop is CAISESGQSGYTF. In DNA, the CDR3 is TGTGCCATCAGTGAGTCCGGACAGAGCGGCTACACCTTC.

J is TRBJ1-4 and V is TRBV6-1; D may be TRBD1 (5 bases). Trimming took off 0 bases at V and 5 bases at J, with 13 bases between the two ends. This CDR3 contains 16 residues. Germline values: CDR1 MNHNS, CDR2 SASEGT. The CDR3 loop is CASSEALGGGNEKLFF. Here the CDR3 DNA reads TGTGCCAGCAGTGAAGCTCTTGGGGGGGGAAATGAAAAACTGTTTTTT.

The CDR3 region has the DNA TGTGCCAGCAGTCAAGGAGGCTACGAGCAGTACTTC. Translated, it gives CASSQGGYEQYF. The rearrangement links TRBV28 to TRBJ2-7; perhaps TRBD2 as D (5 bases). Per the germline V gene, CDR1 is MDHEN and CDR2 is SYDVKM. CDR3 length equals 12 residues. V lost 5 bases to trimming and J lost 3 bases, with 8 bases between them.

The chain couples TRBV7-9 to TRBJ2-6; 7 nucleotides align to TRBD1. With 4 bases clipped from V and 0 bases from J, the junction kept 9 bases outside the gene matches. From germline, CDR1 is SEHNR and CDR2 FQNEAQ (reference sequence). This CDR3 spans 18 amino acids. The chain's CDR3 is CASSSRQGLSSGANVLTF. CDR3 DNA sequence: TGTGCCAGCAGCTCTCGACAGGGTTTGAGCTCTGGGGCCAACGTCCTGACTTTC.

The CDR3 protein is CASSKLTGFFETLPINYGYTF. The CDR3 DNA follows: TGTGCCAGCAGCAAATTAACTGGATTTTTTGAGACCCTACCCATTAACTATGGCTACACCTTC. The chain is built from TRBV21-1 and TRBJ1-2. TRBV21-1 is termed a pseudogene. The CDR3 is 21 residues long.

The rearrangement links TRBV28 to TRBJ1-4; D remains unclear. The V gene's germline CDR1 is MDHEN and CDR2 SYDVKM. The CDR3 contains 14 residues. V was cut by 2 bases and J by 2 bases, with 6 bases left in between. CDR3 in DNA: TGTGCCAGCAGTTTAATAGGGACTAATGAAAAACTGTTTTTT. This sequence encodes CASSLIGTNEKLFF.

DNA of the CDR3: TGCGCCAGCAGCCAAGAGGCTTTAAAGCAGCGGGGCACCGGTACCGGGGAGCTGTTTTTT. Protein sequence: CASSQEALKQRGTGTGELFF. This chain uses TRBV4-1 with TRBJ2-2; 7 bases match TRBD2. The CDR3 consists of 20 residues. Losses at the gene ends were 0 bases for V and 5 bases for J; bases not matched to a gene: 18. Germline-derived CDR1 and CDR2 are MGHRA and YSYEKL.

The chain combines TRBV15 with TRBJ1-4, with a weak D call TRBD1 (5 bases). CDR1 LNHNV and CDR2 YYDKDF come from the germline V gene (reference sequence). The CDR3 length is 16 residues. V gave up 1 base and J gave up 8 bases, with 17 bases separating them. The CDR3 protein is CATSRGQGLRREKLFF. The CDR3 nucleotides are TGTGCCACCAGCAGAGGTCAGGGCCTAAGAAGGGAAAAACTGTTTTTT. The variable domain in full, with the rest retrieved from reference TRBV15 and TRBJ1-4, is DAMVIQNPRYQVTQFGKPVTLSCSQTLNHNVMYWYQQKSSQAPKLLFHYYDKDFNNEADTPDNFQSRRPNTSFCFLDIRSPGLGDTAMYLCATSRGQGLRREKLFFGSGTQLSVL.

J is TRBJ2-5 and V is TRBV4-2; D may be TRBD2 (6 bases). The CDR3 length is 14 residues. From germline, CDR1 is LGHNA and CDR2 YNFKEQ. The V gene lost 4 bases and the J gene lost 0 bases, with 9 bases spanning the gap. The CDR3 spells CASSRGEYQETQYF. DNA for the CDR3: TGTGCCAGCAGCCGGGGGGAGTACCAAGAGACCCAGTACTTC.

This chain joins TRBV30 and TRBJ1-4, with 8 bases fitting TRBD1. CDR1 is GTSNPN, CDR2 SVGIG, per germline (reference sequence). This CDR3 comprises 13 residues. The V and J ends lost 6 bases and 3 bases, in that order; junction bases with no gene match: 3. The CDR3: CACNRGANEKLFF. The DNA of the CDR3 is TGTGCCTGCAACAGGGGGGCTAATGAAAAACTGTTTTTT.

The gene calls are TRBV18 and TRBJ2-5; 8 bases match TRBD2. CDR3 size: 14 residues. CDR1 and CDR2 (germline): KGHSH, LQKENI. The trim removed 3 bases at V and 5 bases at J, leaving 5 bases unmatched. The CDR3, as DNA: TGTGCCAGCTCACCCCGGGAGGGATCGGAGACCCAGTACTTC. Protein: CASSPREGSETQYF.